One and the same sample provided the 26 T cell receptor beta chains below, sequenced in a study of human CD8 memory T cell subsets. Researchers made TCR beta libraries via UMI-labeled 5' RACE. One entry per CDR3 protein, without DNA, is what TCRdb gives after re-calling the 5' RACE reads. Its table lists about 5,600 distinct CDR3 sequences. The sequenced sample was CD8+ effector memory T cells (TEM) sorted from PBMCs. As to subset: effector memory CD8 T cells, CCR7- CD45RO+ CD95+. These receptors all stem from a human donor in good health.

The chain uses TRBV29-1 and TRBJ1-1. The CDR3 runs to 14 residues. Germline V gene sequence: CDR1 SQVTM, CDR2 ANQGSEA. CDR3: CSAHGRGVHTEAFF.

The chain joins TRBV12-3 or TRBV12-4 to TRBJ2-1; TCRdb's D call, TRBD2, is unchecked because there is no DNA. The CDR3 contains 14 residues. CDR3 loop: CASSWVSGVGEQFF.

Here the CDR3 reads CASRSGTGYEQYF. The chain carries TRBV7-6 and TRBJ2-7; TCRdb lists TRBD1, though no DNA is available to test this call. Germline CDR1 SGHVS, CDR2 FNYEAQ. This CDR3 has 13 residues. The full variable domain, completed using reference TRBV7-6 and TRBJ2-7, is GAGVSQSPRYKVTKRGQDVALRCDPISGHVSLYWYRQALGQGPEFLTYFNYEAQQDKSGLPNDRFSAERPEGSISTLTIQRTEQRDSAMYRCASRSGTGYEQYFGPGTRLTVT.

V is TRBV5-1 and J is TRBJ2-2. The CDR3 has 15 residues. The germline V gene encodes CDR1 SGHRS and CDR2 YFSETQ. CDR3 sequence reads: CASSLAEAVPGELFF.

V usage is TRBV4-3 and J usage is TRBJ1-2. The CDR3 has 15 amino acids. Germline V gene data show CDR1 as LGHNA and CDR2 as YSLEER. CDR3 sequence: CASSQDLGPYYGYTF.

This rearrangement joins TRBV7-6 to TRBJ2-7; TCRdb returns TRBD2, unconfirmable since there is no DNA. CDR1 is SGHVS and CDR2 is FNYEAQ in the germline V gene. The CDR3 extends over 15 amino acids. CDR3 loop: CASSKEAGGPSEQYF.

CDR3 residues: CASSDSGSAADTQYF. V and J are TRBV6-4 and TRBJ2-3; the TCRdb D gene call, TRBD2, has no DNA to confirm it. Germline CDR1 reads MRHNA; CDR2 reads SNTAGT. The CDR3 is 15 residues long.

The rearrangement joins TRBV5-5 to TRBJ2-7; TCRdb's D call of TRBD1 is untestable without DNA. The germline gives CDR1 SGHKS, CDR2 YYEKEE (reference sequence). The CDR3 extends over 15 amino acids. The CDR3 protein is CASSLGQGVVYEQYF.

The J gene is TRBJ2-7, the V gene TRBV10-1. The germline gives CDR1 WNHNN, CDR2 SYGVQD (reference sequence). This CDR3 is 15 amino acids long. The CDR3 loop is CASSETADSSYEQYF.

The rearrangement joins TRBV7-6 to TRBJ2-5; TCRdb reports TRBD2, a call that lacks DNA to check it against. The CDR3 consists of 14 residues. Germline V gene data show CDR1 as SGHVS and CDR2 as FNYEAQ. The chain's CDR3 is CASSLGGIQETQYF.

The rearrangement joins TRBV5-1 to TRBJ2-1; TCRdb indicates TRBD2, and absent DNA this call remains unverified. Germline loops: CDR1 SGHRS, CDR2 YFSETQ. The CDR3 totals 13 residues. The CDR3 loop reads CASSSRGWDEQFF. Supplemented by reference TRBV5-1 and TRBJ2-1, the full variable domain reads KAGVTQTPRYLIKTRGQQVTLSCSPISGHRSVSWYQQTPGQGLQFLFEYFSETQRNKGNFPGRFSGRQFSNSRSEMNVSTLELGDSALYLCASSSRGWDEQFFGPGTRLTVL.

V usage is TRBV6-1 and J usage is TRBJ2-3. CDR3 size: 14 residues. In germline, CDR1 is MNHNS, CDR2 SASEGT. The CDR3 is CASSDILGPDTQYF.

In terms of frequency, this clonotype is medium-sized. This sequence joins TRBV6-4 and TRBJ2-3; the TCRdb D gene call, TRBD2, has no DNA to confirm it. Looked up from germline, CDR1 is MRHNA and CDR2 is SNTAGT. The CDR3 is 15 amino acids. CDR3 region: CASSDAASGTDTQYF.

The chain couples TRBV7-9 to TRBJ2-7; TCRdb's D gene call, TRBD1, goes unchecked for lack of DNA. The CDR3 loop spans 13 amino acids. CDR1 is SEHNR, CDR2 FQNEAQ, per germline (reference sequence). The CDR3 loop is CASSSTPHPEQYF.

This clonotype shows up as medium-sized (0.01 to 0.1%) by frequency. This chain links TRBV14 with TRBJ2-3; absent DNA, TCRdb's TRBD2 call cannot be checked. This CDR3 spans 16 amino acids. Germline CDR1 reads SGHDN; CDR2 reads FVKESK. The CDR3 spells CASSQGTSRFTDTQYF. The variable domain in full, completed from reference TRBV14 and TRBJ2-3, reads EAGVTQFPSHSVIEKGQTVTLRCDPISGHDNLYWYRRVMGKEIKFLLHFVKESKQDESGMPNNRFLAERTGGTYSTLKVQPAELEDSGVYFCASSQGTSRFTDTQYFGPGTRLTVL.

The chain recombines TRBV7-9 with TRBJ2-5; TCRdb's D call of TRBD2 is untestable without DNA. The CDR3 covers 15 residues. The V gene's germline CDR1 is SEHNR and CDR2 FQNEAQ (reference sequence). CDR3 sequence reads: CASSPVAGNQETQYF.

This chain uses TRBV4-2 with TRBJ2-3; the D gene TCRdb calls, TRBD1, cannot be checked with no DNA. Germline V gene data show CDR1 as LGHNA and CDR2 as YNFKEQ. The CDR3 runs 16 residues. CDR3 sequence reads: CASSQDGDRGTDTQYF.

This chain uses TRBV4-2 with TRBJ2-2; TCRdb's D gene call, TRBD1, goes unchecked for lack of DNA. The CDR3 is 13 residues long. Germline V gene data show CDR1 as LGHNA and CDR2 as YNFKEQ. The CDR3 loop reads CASGDRNTGELFF.

This rearrangement joins TRBV9 to TRBJ2-5; checking the TCRdb D call of TRBD2 is not possible without DNA. The germline V gene has CDR1 SGDLS and CDR2 YYNGEE. The CDR3 consists of 14 residues. Here the CDR3 reads CASSVSGEQETQYF.

This clonotype is labeled medium-sized based on frequency. The rearrangement joins TRBV4-2 to TRBJ2-1. CDR3 length: 14 residues. CDR1 is LGHNA, CDR2 YNFKEQ, per germline. The CDR3 reads CASSPPRSYNEQFF.

V and J are TRBV24-1 and TRBJ2-2; TCRdb names TRBD2, which stays unverified in the absence of DNA. The CDR3 covers 14 residues. Germline V CDR1 and CDR2: KGHDR, SFDVKD. CDR3: CATRSGRATGELFF.

V is TRBV28 and J is TRBJ2-7; TCRdb picks TRBD2, but there is no DNA to check that call. CDR1 is MDHEN and CDR2 is SYDVKM in the germline V gene. The CDR3 extends over 14 amino acids. CDR3 region: CASSTLAGRGEQYF.

The rearrangement links TRBV21-1 to TRBJ2-7. TRBV21-1 constitutes a pseudogene. CDR3 size: 13 residues. CDR3 residues: CASSKALSYEQYF.

The chain combines TRBV20-1 with TRBJ2-7. Germline V gene sequence: CDR1 DFQATT, CDR2 SNEGSKA (reference sequence). CDR3 length: 12 residues. This CDR3 is CSANEVGYEQYF.

The CDR3: CASTTDLADPSYNEQFF. The chain uses TRBV19 and TRBJ2-1; the D call of TRBD2 rests on TCRdb alone, since no DNA is present to check it. The CDR3 contains 17 residues. Per germline, CDR1 LNHDA and CDR2 SQIVND (reference sequence). The full variable domain, completed using reference TRBV19 and TRBJ2-1, is DGGITQSPKYLFRKEGQNVTLSCEQNLNHDAMYWYRQDPGQGLRLIYYSQIVNDFQKGDIAEGYSVSREKKESFPLTVTSAQKNPTAFYLCASTTDLADPSYNEQFFGPGTRLTVL.

The rearrangement uses TRBV10-2 and TRBJ2-7; TCRdb gives TRBD2 as the D gene, but with no DNA this cannot be confirmed. CDR3 size: 15 residues. CDR1 is WSHSY, CDR2 SAAADI, per germline. The CDR3 sequence is CATGTSGGLEGEQYF.